This paragraph reports one TCR beta chain. What it recognizes is unknown. These data belong to a study of shared clonotypes between healthy human individuals. Study results and caveats: Larger richness was generally estimated for naive than memory subsets.

Naive CD8 cells lacked CD45RO and underwent positive selection for CCR7, leaving out terminally differentiated effector memory CD45RA+ cells. Donors, without exception, were Caucasian adults residing in Nashville, Tennessee. The CDR3 runs 17 residues. The J segment lost 8 bases and the V segment lost 4 bases, leaving 16 bases of the junction unmatched. Germline CDR1 reads SGHDT; CDR2 reads YYEEEE. Genomic DNA per cell subset filled all wells of several immunoSEQ plates. In the original processing: Filtering of immunoSEQ junctional sequences could not match full-length read filtering. Profiled with immunoSEQ multiplex PCR; TCRdb holds only in-frame clones, not every one. V and J calls plus clone size are reproduced from that table; the DNA served to infer D and trimming. The table shows more than 2 million clones, with 80% to 95% occurring only once.

The sample comprised naive CD8+ T cells from PBMCs. The TCR was taken from a young man in good health. Some clones in this sample may be carry-over from other donors' samples. The chain links TRBV5-6 to TRBJ1-2, with 11 bases identical to TRBD1. CDR3 protein: CASSPRDRGYPDVGYTF. In DNA form, the CDR3 reads TGTGCCAGCAGCCCCCGGGACAGGGGGTATCCGGACGTGGGCTACACCTTC.